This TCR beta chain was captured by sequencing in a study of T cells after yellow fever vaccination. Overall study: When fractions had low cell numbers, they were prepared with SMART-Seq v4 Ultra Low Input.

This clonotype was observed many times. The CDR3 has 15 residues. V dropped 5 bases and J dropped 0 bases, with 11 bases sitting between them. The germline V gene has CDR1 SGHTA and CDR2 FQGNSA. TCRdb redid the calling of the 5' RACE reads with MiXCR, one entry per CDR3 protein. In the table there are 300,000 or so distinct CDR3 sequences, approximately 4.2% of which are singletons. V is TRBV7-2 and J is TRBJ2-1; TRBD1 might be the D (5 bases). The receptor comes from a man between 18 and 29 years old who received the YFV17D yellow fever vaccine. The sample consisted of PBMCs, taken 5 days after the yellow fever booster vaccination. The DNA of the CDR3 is TGTGCCAGCAGCATAGGGGTAAGCTCCTACAATGAGCAGTTCTTC. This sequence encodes CASSIGVSSYNEQFF.